Listed here are 22 T cell receptor beta chains from one sample, sequenced in a study of blood T cell repertoires in COVID-19. Profiling relied on immunoSEQ multiplex PCR, and the TCRdb table lists in-frame clones only, not all of them. This sample has fewer than 200,000 clones, with approximately 80% found just once. Sequenced sample: peripheral blood. The receptor source for this set is a woman at least 80 years old with COVID-19, enrolled during active disease.

The chain links TRBV29-1 to TRBJ1-1; 8 bases agree with TRBD1. The CDR3 consists of 13 residues. Germline V gene lookup returns CDR1 SQVTM and CDR2 ANQGSEA. V shed 4 bases and J 1 base; nucleotides not matched to a gene: 2. The CDR3 DNA sequence: TGCAGCGTTGCTGACAGGGGGAACACTGAAGCTTTCTTT. This translates into CSVADRGNTEAFF.

This clone appeared once. J is TRBJ1-5 and V is TRBV7-2; TRBD1 matches 7 bases. CDR1 and CDR2 (germline): SGHTA, FQGNSA. The CDR3 loop spans 14 amino acids. With 1 base clipped from V and 7 bases from J, the junction kept 4 bases outside the gene matches. CDR3 sequence: CASSLGTGQQPQHF. Here the CDR3 DNA reads TGTGCCAGCAGCTTAGGGACAGGACAACAGCCCCAGCATTTT.

The V call is TRBV6-2 or TRBV6-3, the J call TRBJ2-1, with TRBD2 matching over 8 bases. The V gene's germline CDR1 is MNHEY and CDR2 SVGEGT. CDR3 length: 16 residues. V gave up 0 bases and J gave up 7 bases; unmatched junction bases: 8. The DNA for the CDR3 is TGTGCCAGCAGTTACTCGGCGGGAGGAGCAAAAAATGAGCAGTTCTTC. Translation gives CASSYSAGGAKNEQFF.

In the case of this clone: Other DNA sequences in this specimen translate into the identical CDR3. The chain carries TRBV6-5 and TRBJ2-2; D is unclear. Between the trimmed V and J ends, which lost 2 bases and 5 bases, there was a span of 9 bases. CDR1 and CDR2 from the germline V gene are MNHEY and SVGAGI. The CDR3 runs to 14 residues. CDR3 protein: CASSYDSGTGELFF. Here the CDR3 DNA reads TGTGCCAGCAGTTACGACTCCGGAACCGGGGAGCTGTTTTTT.

The gene calls are TRBV29-1 and TRBJ2-1; 11 bases are a match to TRBD2. CDR3 length: 16 residues. The junction had 7 bases not matched to a gene; V was cut back by 6 bases and J by 0 bases. Germline lookup yields CDR1 SQVTM and CDR2 ANQGSEA. The CDR3 loop is CSVKTSGATSYNEQFF. CDR3 in DNA: TGCAGCGTGAAGACTAGCGGGGCGACCTCCTACAATGAGCAGTTCTTC.

The J gene is TRBJ2-2, the V gene TRBV28, with TRBD2 matching 9 bases. The CDR3 runs to 15 residues. Trimming at V came to 6 bases and at J to 4 bases, leaving 6 bases not matched to a gene. Per germline, CDR1 MDHEN and CDR2 SYDVKM. CDR3 coding DNA: TGTGCCAGCAGCCCCTCTAGCGGGACCACCGGGGAGCTGTTTTTT. Encoded protein: CASSPSSGTTGELFF.

The chain has TRBV7-8 and TRBJ2-7, with a tentative D call TRBD2 (7 bases). Trimming took off 2 bases at V and 0 bases at J, with 20 bases between the two ends. The CDR3 has 18 residues. CDR1 and CDR2 (germline): SGHVS, FQNEAQ. CDR3 loop: CASSLRVFGGPHSYEQYF. The CDR3 region has the DNA TGTGCCAGCAGCTTAAGGGTATTCGGGGGGCCCCACTCCTACGAGCAGTACTTC.

This sequence joins TRBV5-1 and TRBJ2-5, with 8 bases matching TRBD1. From germline, CDR1 is SGHRS and CDR2 YFSETQ. J gave up 5 bases and V 4 bases, and 7 bases lay outside the gene matches. The CDR3 is made up of 14 amino acids. CDR3 nucleotide sequence: TGCGCCAGCAGCCTAGGACAGGGTGGTGAGACCCAGTACTTC. This codes for CASSLGQGGETQYF. Full variable domain (outside the CDR3, taken from reference TRBV5-1 and TRBJ2-5): KAGVTQTPRYLIKTRGQQVTLSCSPISGHRSVSWYQQTPGQGLQFLFEYFSETQRNKGNFPGRFSGRQFSNSRSEMNVSTLELGDSALYLCASSLGQGGETQYFGPGTRLLVL.

The J gene is TRBJ1-1, the V gene TRBV29-1; D gene unclear. CDR1 and CDR2 (germline): SQVTM, ANQGSEA. This CDR3 contains 11 residues. CDR3 loop: CSQVAGAEAFF. CDR3 DNA sequence: TGCAGTCAGGTCGCGGGAGCTGAAGCTTTCTTT.

The chain links TRBV2 to TRBJ2-7, with TRBD2 matching 11 bases. V was pared by 8 bases and J by 7 bases, with 13 bases of the junction left unmatched. CDR1 and CDR2 from the germline V gene are SNHLY and FYNNEI. This CDR3 is built from 15 residues. The CDR3 sequence: CASSVTSGAIGEQYF. The CDR3 region has the DNA TGTGCCAGCTCAGTGACTAGCGGGGCGATTGGGGAGCAGTACTTC.

The DNA of the CDR3 is TGTGCCAGCAGTATCGGAGGGTCGGGTGAGCAGTTCTTC. Encoded protein: CASSIGGSGEQFF. The gene calls are TRBV28 and TRBJ2-1, with D perhaps TRBD2 (6 bases). The germline CDR1 and CDR2 sequences are MDHEN and SYDVKM. Trimming cost V 5 bases and J 9 bases, with 14 bases left between them. The CDR3 loop spans 13 amino acids.

A word on this clone: A read error may explain this, as a much larger clone is one base away. Different DNA sequences within this sample yield the same CDR3. The chain joins TRBV27 to TRBJ1-2; a weak D match, TRBD1 (6 bases). The CDR3 length is 13 residues. Germline CDR1 reads MNHEY; CDR2 reads SMNVEV (reference sequence). Trimming pared 5 bases from V and 2 bases from J, leaving 9 bases between. The CDR3 reads CASSPDRNYGYTF. DNA for the CDR3: TGTGCCAGCAGTCCTGACAGGAACTATGGCTACACCTTC.

This chain links TRBV5-1 with TRBJ2-5, with 9 bases that match TRBD2. The CDR3 runs 17 residues. Germline values: CDR1 SGHRS, CDR2 YFSETQ. J lost 4 bases, V lost 4 bases, and 14 bases had no gene match. The CDR3 spells CASSPGTSSVSGETQYF. The CDR3 DNA reads TGCGCCAGCAGCCCCGGGACTAGCTCGGTATCCGGAGAGACCCAGTACTTC.

The chain uses TRBV11-2 and TRBJ2-1, with TRBD2 identical over 9 bases. CDR1 is SGHAT, CDR2 FQNNGV, per germline. V lost 1 base to trimming and J lost 4 bases; unmatched junction nucleotides: 2. The length of the CDR3 is 15 residues. CDR3 coding DNA: TGTGCCAGCAGCTTAGGAAGCGGGGGGTACAATGAGCAGTTCTTC. This gives the protein CASSLGSGGYNEQFF.

In nucleotides, the CDR3 is TGCGCCAGCAGCCAAGATTCGGGGAGTGGAAACACCATATATTTT. This gives the protein CASSQDSGSGNTIYF. The chain has TRBV4-3 and TRBJ1-3; D unclear. Germline CDR1 LGHNA, CDR2 YSLEER. There are 15 residues in the CDR3. Trimming removed 0 bases from V and 3 bases from J, with 9 bases in between.

The V gene is TRBV27, the J gene TRBJ1-1; D unresolved. V gave up 5 bases and J gave up 2 bases, with 9 bases separating them. CDR3 length equals 13 residues. Germline CDR1 is MNHEY and CDR2 is SMNVEV (reference sequence). CDR3 nucleotides: TGTGCCAGCAGTCAGAAACCTAACACTGAAGCTTTCTTT. Translating gives CASSQKPNTEAFF.

This sequence joins TRBV19 and TRBJ2-3; 8 bases are a match to TRBD2. The CDR3 consists of 15 residues. Germline V gene data show CDR1 as LNHDA and CDR2 as SQIVND (reference sequence). J was trimmed by 2 bases and V by 6 bases; bases with no gene match: 7. CDR3 loop: CASSRTSGHTDTQYF. In DNA, the CDR3 is TGTGCCAGTAGCCGTACTAGCGGTCACACAGATACGCAGTATTTT.

The chain has TRBV19 and TRBJ2-7; possible D gene TRBD1, 7 bases. Trimming removed 1 base at V and 1 base at J, with 8 bases between. The CDR3 sequence is 14 residues long. Germline CDR1 LNHDA, CDR2 SQIVND (reference sequence). CDR3 region: CASSIAGGSYEQYF. The DNA of the CDR3 is TGTGCCAGTAGTATAGCAGGGGGGTCCTACGAGCAGTACTTC. Together with reference TRBV19 and TRBJ2-7, the CDR3 gives the full variable domain: DGGITQSPKYLFRKEGQNVTLSCEQNLNHDAMYWYRQDPGQGLRLIYYSQIVNDFQKGDIAEGYSVSREKKESFPLTVTSAQKNPTAFYLCASSIAGGSYEQYFGPGTRLTVT.

This rearrangement joins TRBV5-1 to TRBJ1-1; D perhaps matches TRBD1 (5 bases). This CDR3 has 14 residues. V dropped 1 base and J dropped 1 base, with 8 bases sitting between them. The germline V gene has CDR1 SGHRS and CDR2 YFSETQ. The CDR3 reads CASSLQGWNTEAFF. Here the CDR3 DNA reads TGCGCCAGCAGCTTGCAGGGCTGGAACACTGAAGCTTTCTTT.

The chain couples TRBV2 to TRBJ2-5, with 7 bases identical to TRBD2. There are 13 residues in the CDR3. J was trimmed by 4 bases and V by 3 bases; bases with no gene match: 2. The germline CDR1 and CDR2 sequences are SNHLY and FYNNEI. The CDR3 DNA sequence: TGTGCCAGCAGTGACGGGGGGAGAGAGACCCAGTACTTC. Amino acid sequence: CASSDGGRETQYF.

This clone was seen a handful of times. The V gene is TRBV27, the J gene TRBJ1-2; D perhaps matches TRBD1 (5 bases). This CDR3 is 14 amino acids long. The germline gives CDR1 MNHEY, CDR2 SMNVEV (reference sequence). Trimming cost V 5 bases and J 5 bases, with 15 bases left between them. CDR3 residues: CASSQGGQLYGYTF. DNA for the CDR3: TGTGCCAGCAGTCAGGGTGGTCAACTATATGGCTACACCTTC.

The CDR3 reads CASSFGGVNQPQHF. The CDR3, as DNA: TGTGCCAGCAGTTTTGGGGGGGTAAATCAGCCCCAGCATTTT. The J gene is TRBJ1-5, the V gene TRBV6-1; D may be TRBD1 (5 bases). The CDR3 is made up of 14 amino acids. Trimming shortened V by 5 bases and J by 4 bases, and 12 bases separated the two germline ends. Germline loops: CDR1 MNHNS, CDR2 SASEGT.